A selection of T cell receptor beta chains follows, all from one sample in a study of blood T cell repertoires in COVID-19. Assay used: immunoSEQ multiplex PCR; TCRdb lists only in-frame clones, some missing. The sample includes approximately 41,000 clones, around 90% of them seen just once. Material: peripheral blood. These TCRs come from a man between 45 and 60 years old with active COVID-19. CDR3s include the opening cysteine and the closing phenylalanine or tryptophan. A D gene is named only where the DNA matches it firmly. Only some rows state a clone size, as once, few, many or a class for expanded clones.

>TRBJ1-2|TRBV4-2|.|.|16
CASSFSGGGEPYGYTF
TGTGCCAGCAGTTTTTCAGGAGGAGGGGAGCCCTATGGCTACACCTTC
>TRBJ2-5|TRBV5-1|.|.|14
CASSLAKGRETQYF
TGCGCCAGCAGCTTGGCGAAGGGGCGGGAGACCCAGTACTTC
>TRBJ2-2|TRBV27|.|TRBD2|16
CASSFLAGGPTGELFF
TGTGCCAGCAGTTTCTTAGCGGGAGGGCCCACCGGGGAGCTGTTTTTT
>TRBJ1-1|TRBV18|once|.|13
CASSPSAGGEAFF
TGTGCCAGCTCACCCTCAGCAGGAGGAGAAGCTTTCTTT
>TRBJ1-5|TRBV28|.|.|13
CASRARTTGPQHF
TGTGCCAGCAGGGCCCGGACAACCGGGCCCCAGCATTTT
>TRBJ2-7|TRBV7-2|.|TRBD1|14
CASSSWDSPYEQYF
TGTGCCAGCAGCTCTTGGGACAGTCCCTACGAGCAGTACTTC
>TRBJ2-2|TRBV5-6|.|TRBD2|18
CASTSPASGGSNTGELFF
TGTGCCAGCACCTCTCCGGCTAGCGGAGGCTCGAACACCGGGGAGCTGTTTTTT
>TRBJ1-2|TRBV7-8|.|TRBD1|14
CASSLALQGEGYTF
TGTGCCAGCAGCTTAGCGCTGCAGGGGGAGGGCTACACCTTC
>TRBJ2-2|TRBV5-1|once|.|15
CASTGGAPNTGELFF
TGCGCCAGCACCGGGGGAGCGCCGAACACCGGGGAGCTGTTTTTT
>TRBJ2-1|TRBV5-1|.|.|12
CASSLDFNEQFF
TGCGCCAGCAGCTTGGACTTCAATGAGCAGTTCTTC
>TRBJ1-5|TRBV19|.|TRBD1|15
CASSLQGRGDQPQHF
TGTGCCAGTAGTCTACAGGGGAGAGGGGATCAGCCCCAGCATTTT
>TRBJ2-1|TRBV28|.|.|14
CASSFLGAYNEQFF
TGTGCCAGCAGTTTTCTAGGGGCCTACAATGAGCAGTTCTTC
>TRBJ2-7|TRBV27|few|.|13
CASSLGTGYEQYF
TGTGCCAGCAGTTTAGGTACTGGCTACGAGCAGTACTTC